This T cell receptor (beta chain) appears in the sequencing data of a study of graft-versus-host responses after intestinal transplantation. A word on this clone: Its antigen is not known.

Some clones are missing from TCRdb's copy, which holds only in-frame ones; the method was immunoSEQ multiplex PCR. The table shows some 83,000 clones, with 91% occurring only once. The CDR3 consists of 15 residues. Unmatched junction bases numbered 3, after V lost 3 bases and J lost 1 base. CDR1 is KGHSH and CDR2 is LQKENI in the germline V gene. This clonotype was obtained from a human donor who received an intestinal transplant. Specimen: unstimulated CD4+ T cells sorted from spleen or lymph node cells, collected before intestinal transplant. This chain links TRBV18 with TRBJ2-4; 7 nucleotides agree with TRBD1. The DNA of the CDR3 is TGTGCCAGCTCACCCGGACAGGCGGCCAAAAACATTCAGTACTTC. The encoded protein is CASSPGQAAKNIQYF.